The rows below give T cell receptor beta chains drawn from one sample of a study of technical replicates of blood from a handful of donors. The table came from immunoSEQ multiplex PCR; TCRdb's copy has only in-frame clones and leaves some out. This sample has 75,000 to 95,000 clones, with about 90% found just once. The sequencing input was T cells isolated from PBMCs. Every receptor here comes from a human donor in good health. CDR3s include the opening cysteine and the closing phenylalanine or tryptophan. A D gene is named only where the DNA matches it firmly. Some rows mark clone size as missing; the rest say once, few, many or name a class of expanded clone.

j_gene: TRBJ2-1; v_gene: TRBV7-3; d_gene: TRBD1; abundance: -; CDR3aa: CASSRGGEQFF; CDR3nt: TGTGCCAGCAGCCGAGGGGGCGAGCAGTTCTTC
j_gene: TRBJ2-5; v_gene: TRBV5-1; d_gene: TRBD1; abundance: -; CDR3aa: CASSIGTGRETQYF; CDR3nt: TGCGCCAGCAGCATAGGGACAGGCCGGGAGACCCAGTACTTC
j_gene: TRBJ2-7; v_gene: TRBV6-5; d_gene: -; abundance: -; CDR3aa: CASSPLTGYEQYF; CDR3nt: TGTGCCAGCAGCCCCTTGACAGGCTACGAGCAGTACTTC
j_gene: TRBJ2-7; v_gene: TRBV6-1; d_gene: -; abundance: -; CDR3aa: CASSESVRGYEQYF; CDR3nt: TGTGCCAGCAGTGAAAGTGTTCGGGGCTACGAGCAGTACTTC
j_gene: TRBJ1-2; v_gene: TRBV5-6; d_gene: -; abundance: -; CDR3aa: CASSFYPSNYGYTF; CDR3nt: TGTGCCAGCAGCTTTTATCCGTCCAACTATGGCTACACCTTC
j_gene: TRBJ2-5; v_gene: TRBV30; d_gene: -; abundance: -; CDR3aa: CAWSFSHRETQYF; CDR3nt: TGTGCCTGGAGCTTTAGTCACCGAGAGACCCAGTACTTC
j_gene: TRBJ1-2; v_gene: TRBV19; d_gene: -; abundance: -; CDR3aa: CASSHQGTYGYTF; CDR3nt: TGTGCCAGTAGCCATCAGGGAACCTATGGCTACACCTTC
j_gene: TRBJ2-3; v_gene: TRBV7-9; d_gene: -; abundance: once; CDR3aa: CASSLSQADTQYF; CDR3nt: TGTGCCAGCAGCTTATCGCAGGCAGATACGCAGTATTTT
j_gene: TRBJ1-5; v_gene: TRBV27; d_gene: TRBD1; abundance: -; CDR3aa: CASSLGQLYSNQPQHF; CDR3nt: TGTGCCAGCAGCTTGGGACAGCTTTATAGCAATCAGCCCCAGCATTTT
j_gene: TRBJ2-2; v_gene: TRBV28; d_gene: -; abundance: -; CDR3aa: CASSLRSANTGELFF; CDR3nt: TGTGCCAGCAGTTTGCGGAGTGCGAACACCGGGGAGCTGTTTTTT
j_gene: TRBJ2-3; v_gene: TRBV2; d_gene: TRBD1; abundance: once; CDR3aa: CASSEAGTGADTQYF; CDR3nt: TGTGCCAGCAGCGAAGCCGGGACAGGGGCAGATACGCAGTATTTT
j_gene: TRBJ2-4; v_gene: TRBV27; d_gene: TRBD1; abundance: -; CDR3aa: CASSLTTDRVAKNIQYF; CDR3nt: TGTGCCAGCAGCCTAACGACGGACAGGGTAGCCAAAAACATTCAGTACTTC
j_gene: TRBJ2-5; v_gene: TRBV15; d_gene: TRBD1; abundance: -; CDR3aa: CATSTGQGGNQETQYF; CDR3nt: TGTGCCACCAGCACAGGACAGGGGGGAAACCAAGAGACCCAGTACTTC
j_gene: TRBJ2-1; v_gene: TRBV28; d_gene: -; abundance: once; CDR3aa: CASSFFDEQFF; CDR3nt: TGTGCCAGCAGTTTTTTCGATGAGCAGTTCTTC
j_gene: TRBJ2-7; v_gene: TRBV9; d_gene: TRBD2; abundance: -; CDR3aa: CASSPSWAAGLGEQYF; CDR3nt: TGTGCCAGCAGCCCCAGCTGGGCGGCGGGACTAGGCGAGCAGTACTTC
j_gene: TRBJ1-5; v_gene: TRBV27; d_gene: -; abundance: -; CDR3aa: CASTNAGGLVGQPQHF; CDR3nt: TGTGCCAGCACCAATGCGGGAGGACTAGTGGGTCAGCCCCAGCATTTT
j_gene: TRBJ1-3; v_gene: TRBV11-3; d_gene: -; abundance: once; CDR3aa: CASSFPAGNTIYF; CDR3nt: TGTGCCAGCAGCTTTCCAGCGGGGAACACCATATATTTT
j_gene: TRBJ2-7; v_gene: TRBV7-2; d_gene: TRBD2; abundance: once; CDR3aa: CASSLAPGLAIDEQYF; CDR3nt: TGTGCCAGCAGCTTAGCGCCGGGACTAGCGATTGACGAGCAGTACTTC
j_gene: TRBJ2-3; v_gene: TRBV5-1; d_gene: -; abundance: -; CDR3aa: CASSGGRPITDTQYF; CDR3nt: TGCGCCAGCAGCGGAGGACGGCCCATCACAGATACGCAGTATTTT
j_gene: TRBJ1-4; v_gene: TRBV2; d_gene: -; abundance: medium-sized; CDR3aa: CASQGAGEKLFF; CDR3nt: TGTGCCTCGCAAGGGGCAGGAGAAAAACTGTTTTTT
j_gene: TRBJ1-1; v_gene: TRBV6-6; d_gene: -; abundance: -; CDR3aa: CASSYSHGNTEAFF; CDR3nt: TGTGCCAGCAGTTACTCCCACGGGAACACTGAAGCTTTCTTT
j_gene: TRBJ1-1; v_gene: TRBV9; d_gene: -; abundance: -; CDR3aa: CASSVAMNTEAFF; CDR3nt: TGTGCCAGCAGCGTAGCCATGAACACTGAAGCTTTCTTT
j_gene: TRBJ2-2; v_gene: TRBV11-2; d_gene: -; abundance: -; CDR3aa: CASRQDDWELFF; CDR3nt: TGTGCCAGCAGACAGGACGACTGGGAGCTGTTTTTT
j_gene: TRBJ2-1; v_gene: TRBV5-1; d_gene: -; abundance: -; CDR3aa: CASRFREDNEQFF; CDR3nt: TGCGCCAGCAGATTTCGGGAAGACAATGAGCAGTTCTTC
j_gene: TRBJ1-2; v_gene: TRBV5-6; d_gene: -; abundance: -; CDR3aa: CASSLQGGYTF; CDR3nt: TGTGCCAGCAGCCTCCAGGGAGGCTACACCTTC
j_gene: TRBJ1-1; v_gene: TRBV7-6; d_gene: -; abundance: -; CDR3aa: CASSPRQIDEAFF; CDR3nt: TGTGCCAGCAGCCCCCGTCAGATTGATGAAGCTTTCTTT
j_gene: TRBJ1-2; v_gene: TRBV7-8; d_gene: -; abundance: -; CDR3aa: CASSSPETANYGYTF; CDR3nt: TGTGCCAGCAGCTCCCCAGAGACAGCTAACTATGGCTACACCTTC
j_gene: TRBJ2-2; v_gene: TRBV30; d_gene: TRBD1; abundance: -; CDR3aa: CACWQGVATGELFF; CDR3nt: TGTGCCTGCTGGCAGGGGGTGGCCACCGGGGAGCTGTTTTTT
j_gene: TRBJ1-5; v_gene: TRBV6-1; d_gene: -; abundance: -; CDR3aa: CASSEVGQGQPQHF; CDR3nt: TGTGCCAGCAGTGAAGTCGGGCAGGGTCAGCCCCAGCATTTT
j_gene: TRBJ2-3; v_gene: TRBV28; d_gene: TRBD2; abundance: -; CDR3aa: CASSFASGASRSTDTQYF; CDR3nt: TGTGCCAGCAGTTTTGCTAGCGGGGCGAGCCGGAGCACAGATACGCAGTATTTT
j_gene: TRBJ1-1; v_gene: TRBV4-1; d_gene: -; abundance: -; CDR3aa: CASSQVFSRGRTEAFF; CDR3nt: TGCGCCAGCAGCCAAGTTTTCAGCAGGGGTCGGACTGAAGCTTTCTTT
j_gene: TRBJ2-1; v_gene: TRBV4-1; d_gene: -; abundance: -; CDR3aa: CASSQVPPGLPNEQFF; CDR3nt: TGCGCCAGCAGCCAAGTTCCACCGGGACTCCCCAATGAGCAGTTCTTC
j_gene: TRBJ2-7; v_gene: TRBV6-5; d_gene: TRBD2; abundance: -; CDR3aa: CASRPRLAGDYEQYF; CDR3nt: TGTGCCAGCAGGCCCCGACTAGCGGGGGACTACGAGCAGTACTTC
j_gene: TRBJ1-1; v_gene: TRBV6-1; d_gene: -; abundance: -; CDR3aa: CASKDSLRSNTEAFF; CDR3nt: TGTGCCAGCAAGGACAGTCTTCGTTCGAACACTGAAGCTTTCTTT
j_gene: TRBJ2-1; v_gene: TRBV11-2; d_gene: -; abundance: -; CDR3aa: CASSLGRQRNEQFF; CDR3nt: TGTGCCAGCAGCTTAGGGCGACAGCGTAATGAGCAGTTCTTC
j_gene: TRBJ2-5; v_gene: TRBV6-5; d_gene: -; abundance: -; CDR3aa: CASSTGIPGVQYF; CDR3nt: TGTGCCAGCAGCACAGGGATACCAGGGGTCCAGTACTTC
j_gene: TRBJ2-1; v_gene: TRBV4-1; d_gene: TRBD2; abundance: -; CDR3aa: CASGSGGVNEQFF; CDR3nt: TGCGCCAGCGGTAGCGGGGGTGTCAATGAGCAGTTCTTC
j_gene: TRBJ1-6; v_gene: TRBV21-1; d_gene: -; abundance: once; CDR3aa: CASSKGGQGKRSPLHF; CDR3nt: TGTGCCAGCAGCAAAGGGGGACAGGGTAAGCGTTCACCCCTCCACTTT
j_gene: TRBJ1-6; v_gene: TRBV25-1; d_gene: TRBD1; abundance: -; CDR3aa: CASSDHGTGFSPLHF; CDR3nt: TGTGCCAGCAGTGATCACGGGACAGGTTTTTCACCCCTCCACTTT
j_gene: TRBJ1-3; v_gene: TRBV19; d_gene: TRBD1; abundance: -; CDR3aa: CASSISDRGNTIYF; CDR3nt: TGTGCCAGTAGTATATCGGACAGGGGAAACACCATATATTTT
j_gene: TRBJ2-7; v_gene: TRBV10-3; d_gene: TRBD1; abundance: -; CDR3aa: CAISDPGTGAYEQYF; CDR3nt: TGTGCCATCAGTGATCCGGGGACAGGGGCCTACGAGCAGTACTTC
j_gene: TRBJ2-3; v_gene: TRBV7-8; d_gene: TRBD2; abundance: -; CDR3aa: CASSLDPSGGDTQYF; CDR3nt: TGTGCCAGCAGCTTAGATCCTAGCGGGGGCGATACGCAGTATTTT
j_gene: TRBJ2-1; v_gene: TRBV2; d_gene: TRBD1; abundance: -; CDR3aa: CASRLDRGPYNEQFF; CDR3nt: TGTGCCAGCAGACTCGACAGGGGCCCTTACAATGAGCAGTTCTTC
j_gene: TRBJ2-7; v_gene: TRBV10-1; d_gene: TRBD2; abundance: -; CDR3aa: CASSEVGLAGDEQYF; CDR3nt: TGCGCCAGCAGTGAGGTGGGACTAGCGGGCGACGAGCAGTACTTC
j_gene: TRBJ2-7; v_gene: TRBV13; d_gene: TRBD1; abundance: -; CDR3aa: CASSLGQGDYEQYF; CDR3nt: TGTGCCAGCAGCTTGGGACAGGGGGACTACGAGCAGTACTTC
j_gene: TRBJ2-3; v_gene: TRBV19; d_gene: TRBD2; abundance: -; CDR3aa: CASSSGGSTDTQYF; CDR3nt: TGTGCCAGTAGCTCGGGAGGTAGCACAGATACGCAGTATTTT
j_gene: TRBJ1-4; v_gene: TRBV2; d_gene: -; abundance: -; CDR3aa: CASGRSDDSTATNEKLFF; CDR3nt: TGTGCCAGCGGGAGGTCAGACGACAGCACGGCAACTAATGAAAAACTGTTTTTT
j_gene: TRBJ2-1; v_gene: TRBV7-6; d_gene: -; abundance: -; CDR3aa: CASSSGNEQFF; CDR3nt: TGTGCCAGCAGTTCCGGGAATGAGCAGTTCTTC
j_gene: TRBJ2-7; v_gene: TRBV19; d_gene: TRBD1; abundance: -; CDR3aa: CASKDRGYEQYF; CDR3nt: TGTGCCAGTAAGGACAGGGGCTACGAGCAGTACTTC
j_gene: TRBJ2-7; v_gene: TRBV19; d_gene: -; abundance: -; CDR3aa: CASSQTGVCRSPRTQRLYEQYF; CDR3nt: TGTGCCAGTAGTCAGACGGGCGTATGTCGAAGCCCGCGGACTCAGCGCCTCTACGAGCAGTACTTC
j_gene: TRBJ2-7; v_gene: TRBV20-1; d_gene: -; abundance: -; CDR3aa: CSASRDTQYF; CDR3nt: TGCAGTGCTAGTAGGGACACACAGTACTTC
j_gene: TRBJ2-1; v_gene: TRBV5-5; d_gene: TRBD1; abundance: -; CDR3aa: CASSLRTGNEQFF; CDR3nt: TGTGCCAGCAGCTTGAGGACAGGCAATGAGCAGTTCTTC
j_gene: TRBJ2-3; v_gene: TRBV7-8; d_gene: TRBD1; abundance: -; CDR3aa: CASSLPPRDRDTDTQYF; CDR3nt: TGTGCCAGCAGCTTACCCCCCCGGGACAGGGACACAGATACGCAGTATTTT
j_gene: TRBJ2-3; v_gene: TRBV7-3; d_gene: -; abundance: -; CDR3aa: CASSLVASDTDTQYF; CDR3nt: TGTGCCAGCAGCTTAGTGGCTAGCGACACAGATACGCAGTATTTT
j_gene: TRBJ2-5; v_gene: TRBV4-1; d_gene: TRBD2; abundance: -; CDR3aa: CASSQDPGTSGRMETQYF; CDR3nt: TGCGCCAGCAGCCAAGACCCCGGGACTAGCGGGAGAATGGAGACCCAGTACTTC
j_gene: TRBJ1-2; v_gene: TRBV19; d_gene: -; abundance: -; CDR3aa: CASSITPEHGYTF; CDR3nt: TGTGCCAGTAGTATCACGCCCGAGCATGGCTACACCTTC
j_gene: TRBJ2-1; v_gene: TRBV5-6; d_gene: -; abundance: -; CDR3aa: CASILGLLSYNEQFF; CDR3nt: TGTGCCAGCATACTCGGTCTACTTTCCTACAATGAGCAGTTCTTC
j_gene: TRBJ1-2; v_gene: TRBV19; d_gene: -; abundance: -; CDR3aa: CASSIAGHGYTF; CDR3nt: TGTGCCAGTAGTATAGCAGGGCACGGCTACACCTTC
j_gene: TRBJ2-7; v_gene: TRBV6-6; d_gene: TRBD2; abundance: -; CDR3aa: CASSPWRGDYEQYF; CDR3nt: TGTGCCAGCAGTCCTTGGCGGGGGGACTACGAGCAGTACTTC
j_gene: TRBJ2-5; v_gene: TRBV11-3; d_gene: -; abundance: -; CDR3aa: CASSSGVGGGSQETQYF; CDR3nt: TGTGCCAGCAGCTCGGGGGTTGGTGGCGGGTCCCAAGAGACCCAGTACTTC